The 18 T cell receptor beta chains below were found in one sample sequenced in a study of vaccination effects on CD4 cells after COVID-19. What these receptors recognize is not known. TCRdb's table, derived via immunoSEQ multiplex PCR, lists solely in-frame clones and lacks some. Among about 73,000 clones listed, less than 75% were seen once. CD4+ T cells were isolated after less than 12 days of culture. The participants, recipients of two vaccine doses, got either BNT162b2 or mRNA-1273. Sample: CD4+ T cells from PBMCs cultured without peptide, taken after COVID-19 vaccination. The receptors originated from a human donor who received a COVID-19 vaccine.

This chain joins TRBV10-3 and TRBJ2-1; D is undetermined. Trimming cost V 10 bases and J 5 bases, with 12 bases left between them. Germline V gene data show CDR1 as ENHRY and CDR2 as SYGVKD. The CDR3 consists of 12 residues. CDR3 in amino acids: CATADTHNEQFF. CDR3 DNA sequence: TGTGCCACTGCCGACACACACAATGAGCAGTTCTTC.

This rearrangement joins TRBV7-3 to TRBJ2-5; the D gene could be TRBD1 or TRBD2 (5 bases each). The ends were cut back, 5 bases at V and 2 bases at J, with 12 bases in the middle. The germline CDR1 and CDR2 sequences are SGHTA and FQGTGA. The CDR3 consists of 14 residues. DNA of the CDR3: TGTGCCAGCAGCCAGGGCGGGCAGCAAGAGACCCAGTACTTC. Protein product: CASSQGGQQETQYF.

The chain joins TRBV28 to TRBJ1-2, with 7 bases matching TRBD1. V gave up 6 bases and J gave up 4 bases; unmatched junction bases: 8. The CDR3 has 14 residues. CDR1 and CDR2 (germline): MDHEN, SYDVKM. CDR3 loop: CASRTGQRGYGYTF. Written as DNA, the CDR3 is TGTGCCAGCAGAACGGGACAGAGGGGCTATGGCTACACCTTC.

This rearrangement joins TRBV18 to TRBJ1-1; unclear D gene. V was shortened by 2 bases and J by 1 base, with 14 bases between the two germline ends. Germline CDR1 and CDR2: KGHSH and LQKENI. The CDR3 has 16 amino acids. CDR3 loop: CASSPTTQPKNTEAFF. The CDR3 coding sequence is TGTGCCAGCTCACCAACGACACAGCCCAAGAACACTGAAGCTTTCTTT.

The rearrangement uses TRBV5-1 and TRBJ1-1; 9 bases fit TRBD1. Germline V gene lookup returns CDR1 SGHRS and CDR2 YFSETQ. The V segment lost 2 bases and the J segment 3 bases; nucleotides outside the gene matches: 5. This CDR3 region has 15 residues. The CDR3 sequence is CASSLTGQGDTEAFF. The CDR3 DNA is TGCGCCAGCAGCTTAACGGGACAGGGAGACACTGAAGCTTTCTTT.

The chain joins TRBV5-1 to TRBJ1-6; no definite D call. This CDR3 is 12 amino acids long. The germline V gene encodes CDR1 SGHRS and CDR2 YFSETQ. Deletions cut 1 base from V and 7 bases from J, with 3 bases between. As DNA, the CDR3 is TGCGCCAGCAGCTTGCCCAATTCACCCCTCCACTTT. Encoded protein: CASSLPNSPLHF.

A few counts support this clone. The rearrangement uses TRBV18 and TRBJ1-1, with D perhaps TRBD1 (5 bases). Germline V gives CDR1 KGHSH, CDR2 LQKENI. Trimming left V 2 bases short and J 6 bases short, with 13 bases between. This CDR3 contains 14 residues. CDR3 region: CASSPLGERPEAFF. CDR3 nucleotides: TGTGCCAGCTCACCATTGGGGGAGCGGCCTGAAGCTTTCTTT.

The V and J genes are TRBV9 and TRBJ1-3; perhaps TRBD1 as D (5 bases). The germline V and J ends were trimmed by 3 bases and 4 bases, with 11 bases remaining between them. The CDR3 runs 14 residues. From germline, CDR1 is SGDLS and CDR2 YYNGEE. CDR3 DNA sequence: TGTGCCAGCAGCGGCTCTAGGGGCGGAAACACCATATATTTT. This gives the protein CASSGSRGGNTIYF.

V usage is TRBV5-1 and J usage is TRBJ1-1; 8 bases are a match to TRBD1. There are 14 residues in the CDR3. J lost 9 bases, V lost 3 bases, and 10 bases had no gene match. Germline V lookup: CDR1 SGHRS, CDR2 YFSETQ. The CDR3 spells CASSSNIRDRQAFF. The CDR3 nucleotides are TGCGCCAGCAGCTCAAACATCCGGGACAGGCAAGCTTTCTTT.

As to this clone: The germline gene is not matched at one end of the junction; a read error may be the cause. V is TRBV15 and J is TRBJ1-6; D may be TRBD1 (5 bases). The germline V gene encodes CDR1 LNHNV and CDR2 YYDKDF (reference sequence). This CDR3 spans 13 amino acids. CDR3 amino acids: CATSREGTELHNF. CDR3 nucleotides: TGTGCCACCAGCAGGGAAGGGACTGAGTTACATAACTTT.

CDR3 coding DNA: TGTGCCAGCTGGGACGGCCTGAACTATGGCTACACCTTC. It codes for CASWDGLNYGYTF. The chain employs TRBV28 and TRBJ1-2, with a possible D match to TRBD1 (5 bases). V lost 8 bases and J lost 2, with 12 bases in between. Looked up from germline, CDR1 is MDHEN and CDR2 is SYDVKM. This CDR3 region has 13 residues.

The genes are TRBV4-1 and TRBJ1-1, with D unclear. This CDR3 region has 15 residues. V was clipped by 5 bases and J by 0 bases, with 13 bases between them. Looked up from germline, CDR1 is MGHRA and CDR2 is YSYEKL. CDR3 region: CASSARIGLNTEAFF. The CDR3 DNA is TGCGCCAGCAGCGCCCGGATCGGCCTGAACACTGAAGCTTTCTTT.

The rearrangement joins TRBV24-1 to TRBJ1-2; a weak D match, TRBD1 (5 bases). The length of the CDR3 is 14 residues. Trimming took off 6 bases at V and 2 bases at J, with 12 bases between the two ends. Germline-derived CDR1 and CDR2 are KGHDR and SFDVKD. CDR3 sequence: CATSSATGNYGYTF. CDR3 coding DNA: TGTGCCACCAGTTCTGCTACAGGAAACTATGGCTACACCTTC.

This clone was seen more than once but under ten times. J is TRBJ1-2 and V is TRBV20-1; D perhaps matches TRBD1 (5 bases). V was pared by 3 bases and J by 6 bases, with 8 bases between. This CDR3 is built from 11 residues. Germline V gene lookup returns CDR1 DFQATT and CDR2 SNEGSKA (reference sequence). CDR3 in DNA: TGCAGTGCTAGCGTACAGGATGGCTACACCTTC. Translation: CSASVQDGYTF.

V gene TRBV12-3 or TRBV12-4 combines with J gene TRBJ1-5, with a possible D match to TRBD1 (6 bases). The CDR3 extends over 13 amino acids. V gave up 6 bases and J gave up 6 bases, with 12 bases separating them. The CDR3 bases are TGTGCCAGCAGCCGTGGAGGGGGTCAGCCCCAGCATTTT. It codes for CASSRGGGQPQHF.

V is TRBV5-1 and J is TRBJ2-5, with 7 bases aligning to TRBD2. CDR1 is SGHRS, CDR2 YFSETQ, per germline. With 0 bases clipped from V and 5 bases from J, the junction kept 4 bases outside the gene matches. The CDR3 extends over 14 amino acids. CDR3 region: CASSLGLGRETQYF. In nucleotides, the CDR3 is TGCGCCAGCAGCTTGGGACTCGGGAGGGAGACCCAGTACTTC. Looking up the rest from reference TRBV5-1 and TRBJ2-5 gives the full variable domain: KAGVTQTPRYLIKTRGQQVTLSCSPISGHRSVSWYQQTPGQGLQFLFEYFSETQRNKGNFPGRFSGRQFSNSRSEMNVSTLELGDSALYLCASSLGLGRETQYFGPGTRLLVL.

Written as DNA, the CDR3 is TGTGCCAGCAGCTTAGCTCAGGGTGTGAGTTCACCCCTCCACTTT. Translation gives CASSLAQGVSSPLHF. The rearrangement uses TRBV11-1 and TRBJ1-6, with a tentative D call TRBD1 (5 bases). Germline V lookup: CDR1 SGHAT, CDR2 FQDESV (reference sequence). The CDR3 has 15 amino acids. V was pared by 0 bases and J by 9 bases, with 12 bases between.

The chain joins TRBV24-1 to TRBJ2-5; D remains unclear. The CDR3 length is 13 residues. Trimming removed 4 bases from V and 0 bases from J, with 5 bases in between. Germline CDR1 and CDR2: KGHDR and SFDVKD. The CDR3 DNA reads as TGTGCCACCAGTGACCCCAACCAAGAGACCCAGTACTTC. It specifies CATSDPNQETQYF.